This T cell receptor beta chain was identified in a study of T cell repertoires in cytomegalovirus infection. Study at large: Both CMV infection and a matching HLA type were indicated by public TCR beta signatures.

Germline V gene sequence: CDR1 DFQATT, CDR2 SNEGSKA (reference sequence). V lost 5 bases and J lost 2, with 20 bases in between. This CDR3 is 16 amino acids long. TCRdb analysed the reads with MiXCR anew, one entry per CDR3 protein. The top ten clones hold roughly 13% of a sample with some 440,000 distinct CDR3 sequences, approximately 31% of them seen once. General observations from the study: HLA-C-restricted CMV clonotypes gave the most frequent clonotype in two of eight donors. The study identified carriers of CMV plus the relevant HLA from cumulative public TCR beta family frequency.

On this clonotype itself: The antigen remains undetermined.

The genes are TRBV20-1 and TRBJ2-3, with D perhaps TRBD1 (5 bases). The origin of this receptor is a human donor in good health (CMV status not recorded). Some clones in this sample may be carry-over from other donors' samples. The source material was PBMCs. The CDR3 spells CSAPQSRGQVTDTQYF. The CDR3 nucleotides read TGCAGTGCTCCTCAAAGTAGGGGCCAAGTCACAGATACGCAGTATTTT.